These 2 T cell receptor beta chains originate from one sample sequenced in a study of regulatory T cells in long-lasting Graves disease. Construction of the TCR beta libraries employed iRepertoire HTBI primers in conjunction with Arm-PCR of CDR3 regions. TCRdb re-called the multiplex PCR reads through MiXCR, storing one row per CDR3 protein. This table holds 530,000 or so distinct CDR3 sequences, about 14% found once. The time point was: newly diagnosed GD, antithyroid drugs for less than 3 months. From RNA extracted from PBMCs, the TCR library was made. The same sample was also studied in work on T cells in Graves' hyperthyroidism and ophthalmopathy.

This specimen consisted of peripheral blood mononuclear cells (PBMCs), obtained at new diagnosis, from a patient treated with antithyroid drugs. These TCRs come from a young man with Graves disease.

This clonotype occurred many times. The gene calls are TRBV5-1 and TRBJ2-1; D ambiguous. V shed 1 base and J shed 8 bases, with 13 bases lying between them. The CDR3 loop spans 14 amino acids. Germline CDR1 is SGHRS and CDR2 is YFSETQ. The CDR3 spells CASSLRLPLDEQFF. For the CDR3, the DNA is TGCGCCAGCAGCTTGCGTCTCCCCCTTGATGAGCAGTTCTTC.

CDR3 sequence (DNA): TGTGCCAGCAGCTTAGCGGGGAGGTTTGAAGCTTTCTTT. Its translation is CASSLAGRFEAFF. The V gene is TRBV7-9, the J gene TRBJ1-1; D gene uncertain. Germline V gives CDR1 SEHNR, CDR2 FQNEAQ (reference sequence). Between the trimmed V and J ends, which lost 0 bases and 7 bases, there was a span of 9 bases. The CDR3 totals 13 residues.